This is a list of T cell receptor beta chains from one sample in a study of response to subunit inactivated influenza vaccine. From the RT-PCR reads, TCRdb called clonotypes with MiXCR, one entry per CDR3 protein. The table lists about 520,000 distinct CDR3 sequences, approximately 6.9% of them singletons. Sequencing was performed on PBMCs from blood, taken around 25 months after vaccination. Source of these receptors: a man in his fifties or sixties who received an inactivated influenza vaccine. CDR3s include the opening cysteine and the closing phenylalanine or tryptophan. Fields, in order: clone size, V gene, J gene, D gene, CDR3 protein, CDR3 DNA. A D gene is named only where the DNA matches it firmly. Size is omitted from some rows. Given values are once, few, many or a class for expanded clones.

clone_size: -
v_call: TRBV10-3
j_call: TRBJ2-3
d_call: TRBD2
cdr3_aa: CAISESRTSGSFAETQYF
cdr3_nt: TGTGCCATCAGTGAGTCGAGGACTAGCGGGAGTTTTGCAGAGACGCAGTATTTT

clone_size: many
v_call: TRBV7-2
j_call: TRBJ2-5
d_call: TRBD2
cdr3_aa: CASSLGLASQETQYF
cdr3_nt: TGTGCCAGCAGCTTGGGACTAGCGAGTCAAGAGACCCAGTACTTC

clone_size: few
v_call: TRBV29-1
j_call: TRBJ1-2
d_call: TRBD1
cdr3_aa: CSVEQGAGGYTF
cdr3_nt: TGCAGCGTTGAACAGGGGGCAGGGGGCTACACCTTC

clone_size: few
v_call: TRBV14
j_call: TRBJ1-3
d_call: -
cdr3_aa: CASSQDRVGGNTIYF
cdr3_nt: TGTGCCAGCAGCCAAGATCGGGTTGGAGGAAACACCATATATTTT

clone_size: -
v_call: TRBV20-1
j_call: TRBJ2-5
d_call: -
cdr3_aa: CSARDLLRDQETQYF
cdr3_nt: TGCAGTGCTAGAGATCTTCTGCGGGACCAAGAGACCCAGTACTTC

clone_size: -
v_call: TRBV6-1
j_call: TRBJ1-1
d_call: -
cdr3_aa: CASTLDRHEAFF
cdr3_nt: TGTGCCAGCACCTTAGACAGGCATGAAGCTTTCTTT

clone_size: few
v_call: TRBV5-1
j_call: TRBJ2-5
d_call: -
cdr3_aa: CASSPGASDGETQYF
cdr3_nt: TGCGCCAGCAGCCCTGGGGCTAGCGACGGAGAGACCCAGTACTTC

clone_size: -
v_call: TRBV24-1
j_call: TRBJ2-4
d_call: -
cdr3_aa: CATSDSDGKNIQYF
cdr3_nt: TGTGCCACCAGTGATTCGGACGGGAAAAACATTCAGTACTTC

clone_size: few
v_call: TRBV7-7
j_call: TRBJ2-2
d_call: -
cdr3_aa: CASKISETGELFF
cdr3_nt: TGTGCCAGCAAAATCTCGGAAACCGGGGAGCTGTTTTTT

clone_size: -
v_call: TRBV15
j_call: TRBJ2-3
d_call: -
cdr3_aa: CATSNRGAYSTDTQYF
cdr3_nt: TGTGCCACCAGCAACCGGGGGGCCTATAGCACAGATACGCAGTATTTT

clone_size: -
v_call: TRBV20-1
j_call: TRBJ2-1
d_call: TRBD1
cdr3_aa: CSARRQGVGQQFF
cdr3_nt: TGCAGTGCTAGACGCCAGGGGGTAGGACAGCAGTTCTTC

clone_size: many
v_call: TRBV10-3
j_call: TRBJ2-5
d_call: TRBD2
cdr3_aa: CAISAGLNQETQYF
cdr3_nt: TGTGCCATCAGTGCGGGACTAAATCAAGAGACCCAGTACTTC

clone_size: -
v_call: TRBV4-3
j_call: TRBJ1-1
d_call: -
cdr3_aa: CASSPERVYPEAFF
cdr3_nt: TGCGCCAGCAGCCCAGAGAGGGTATATCCAGAAGCTTTCTTT

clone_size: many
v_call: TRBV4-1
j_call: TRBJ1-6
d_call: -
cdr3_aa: CASSQGTAGPLHF
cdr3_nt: TGCGCCAGCAGCCAAGGCACAGCTGGACCCCTCCACTTT

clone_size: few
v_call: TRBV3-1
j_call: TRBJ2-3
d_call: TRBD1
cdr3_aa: CASSNGQAYSDTQYF
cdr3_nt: TGTGCCAGCAGCAACGGACAGGCATACTCGGATACGCAGTATTTT

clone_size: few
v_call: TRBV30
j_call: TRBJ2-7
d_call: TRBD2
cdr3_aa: CAYSTSGAYEQYF
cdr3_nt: TGTGCCTATTCGACTAGCGGGGCCTACGAGCAGTACTTC

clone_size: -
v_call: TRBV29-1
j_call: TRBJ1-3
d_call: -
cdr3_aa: CSVAGVAGNTIYF
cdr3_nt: TGCAGCGTTGCAGGGGTCGCCGGAAACACCATATATTTT

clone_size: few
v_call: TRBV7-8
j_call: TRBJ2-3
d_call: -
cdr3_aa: CASSLLGGVARTDTQYF
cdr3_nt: TGTGCCAGCAGCTTATTGGGCGGGGTCGCCCGCACAGATACGCAGTATTTT

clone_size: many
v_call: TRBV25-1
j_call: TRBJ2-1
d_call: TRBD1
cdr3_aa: CASSVPPGTGSYNEQFF
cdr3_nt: TGTGCCAGCAGTGTCCCCCCCGGGACAGGCTCCTACAATGAGCAGTTCTTC

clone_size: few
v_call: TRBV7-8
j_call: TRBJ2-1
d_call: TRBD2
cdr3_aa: CASIQTPSGDRKQFF
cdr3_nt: TGTGCCAGCATCCAAACCCCTAGCGGGGACCGTAAGCAGTTCTTC

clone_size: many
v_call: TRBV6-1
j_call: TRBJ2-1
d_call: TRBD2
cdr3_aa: CASSLAGGPNEQFF
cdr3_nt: TGTGCCAGCAGCTTAGCGGGAGGGCCAAATGAGCAGTTCTTC

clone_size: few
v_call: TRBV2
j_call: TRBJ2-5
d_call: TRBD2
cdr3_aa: CASREGTSRKETQYF
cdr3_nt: TGTGCCAGCAGGGAGGGGACTAGTCGAAAAGAGACCCAGTACTTC

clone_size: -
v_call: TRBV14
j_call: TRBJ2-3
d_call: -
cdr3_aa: CASSQDWRDFGTDTQYF
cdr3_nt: TGTGCCAGCAGCCAAGATTGGCGGGACTTCGGCACAGATACGCAGTATTTT

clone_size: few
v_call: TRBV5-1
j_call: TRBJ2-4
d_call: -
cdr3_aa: CASSLDGAGNIQYF
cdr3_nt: TGCGCCAGCAGCTTGGATGGGGCGGGGAACATTCAGTACTTC

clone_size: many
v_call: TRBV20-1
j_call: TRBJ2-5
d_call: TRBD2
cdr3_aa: CSARAGTSIAETQYF
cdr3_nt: TGCAGTGCTAGGGCCGGGACTAGTATTGCGGAGACCCAGTACTTC

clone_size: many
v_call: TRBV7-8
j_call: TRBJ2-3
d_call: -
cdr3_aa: CASSRTEDTQYF
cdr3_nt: TGTGCCAGCAGCCGGACCGAGGATACGCAGTATTTT

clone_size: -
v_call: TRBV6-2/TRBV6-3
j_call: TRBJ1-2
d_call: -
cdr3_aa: CASSPQAGRDGYTF
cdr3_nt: TGTGCCAGCAGCCCCCAAGCGGGCCGGGATGGCTACACCTTC

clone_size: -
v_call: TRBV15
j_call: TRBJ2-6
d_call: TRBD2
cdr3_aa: CATTTGTSISGANVLTF
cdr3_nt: TGTGCCACCACCACCGGGACTAGCATCTCTGGGGCCAACGTCCTGACTTTC

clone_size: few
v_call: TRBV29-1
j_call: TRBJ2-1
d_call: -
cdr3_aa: CSVGDGSSYNEQFF
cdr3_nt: TGCAGCGTTGGGGACGGGAGCTCCTACAATGAGCAGTTCTTC

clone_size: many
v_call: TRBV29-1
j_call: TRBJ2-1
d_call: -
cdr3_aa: CSVEARGRDNEQFF
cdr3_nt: TGCAGCGTTGAAGCCAGGGGACGCGACAATGAGCAGTTCTTC

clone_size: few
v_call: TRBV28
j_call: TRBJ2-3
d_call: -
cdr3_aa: CASSLSAVNTQYF
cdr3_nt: TGTGCCAGCAGTTTATCAGCGGTTAATACGCAGTATTTT

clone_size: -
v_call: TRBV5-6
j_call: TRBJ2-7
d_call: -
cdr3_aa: CASSLRPSYEQYF
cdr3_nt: TGTGCCAGCAGCTTGAGGCCCTCCTACGAGCAGTACTTC

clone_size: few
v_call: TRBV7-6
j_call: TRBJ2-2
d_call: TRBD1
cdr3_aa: CASSLAGGQGAGELFF
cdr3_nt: TGTGCCAGCAGCTTAGCAGGAGGACAGGGGGCCGGGGAGCTGTTTTTT

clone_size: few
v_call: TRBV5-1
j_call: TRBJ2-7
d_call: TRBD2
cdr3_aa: CASSFLAGGPSDEQYF
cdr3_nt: TGCGCCAGCAGCTTCCTAGCGGGAGGGCCGTCGGACGAGCAGTACTTC

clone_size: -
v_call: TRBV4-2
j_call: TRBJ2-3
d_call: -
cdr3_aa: CASSQDRMPSTDTQYF
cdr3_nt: TGTGCCAGCAGCCAAGATAGGATGCCTAGCACAGATACGCAGTATTTT

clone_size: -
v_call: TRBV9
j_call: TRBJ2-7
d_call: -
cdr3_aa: CASSVAWQGSYEQYF
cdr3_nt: TGTGCCAGCAGCGTAGCTTGGCAGGGCTCCTACGAGCAGTACTTC

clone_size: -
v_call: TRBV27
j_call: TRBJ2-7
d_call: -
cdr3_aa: CASSWRGGTYEQYF
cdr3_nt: TGTGCCAGCAGTTGGAGGGGGGGGACCTACGAGCAGTACTTC